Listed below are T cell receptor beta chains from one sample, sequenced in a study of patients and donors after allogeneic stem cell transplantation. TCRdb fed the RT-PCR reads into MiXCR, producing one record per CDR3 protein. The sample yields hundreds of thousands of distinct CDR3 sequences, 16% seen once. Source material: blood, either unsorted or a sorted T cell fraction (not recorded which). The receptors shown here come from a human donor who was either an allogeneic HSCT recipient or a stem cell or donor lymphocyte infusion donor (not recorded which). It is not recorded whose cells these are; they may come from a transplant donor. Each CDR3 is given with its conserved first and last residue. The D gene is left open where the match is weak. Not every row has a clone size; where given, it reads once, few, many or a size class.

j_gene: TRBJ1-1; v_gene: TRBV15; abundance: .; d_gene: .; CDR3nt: TGTGCCACCGGGGGCAGGGGAACTGAAGCTTTCTTT; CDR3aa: CATGGRGTEAFF
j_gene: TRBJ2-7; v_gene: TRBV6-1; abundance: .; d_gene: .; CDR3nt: TGTGCCAGCACCAAGGACAGCTTAACCTCCTACGAGCAGTACTTC; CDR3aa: CASTKDSLTSYEQYF
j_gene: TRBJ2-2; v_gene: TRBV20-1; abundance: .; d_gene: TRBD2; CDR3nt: TGCAGTGCTAGAGTCCCGGGACTAGCGGGGAACACCGGGGAGCTGTTTTTT; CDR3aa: CSARVPGLAGNTGELFF
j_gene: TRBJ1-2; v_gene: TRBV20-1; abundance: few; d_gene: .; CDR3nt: TGCAGTGCTAGTCAAGCCTACACCTTC; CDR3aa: CSASQAYTF
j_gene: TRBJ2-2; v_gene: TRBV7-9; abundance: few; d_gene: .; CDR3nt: TGTGCCAGCAGCTCTGGCCAGTTAGGGAACACCGGGGAGCTGTTTTTT; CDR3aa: CASSSGQLGNTGELFF
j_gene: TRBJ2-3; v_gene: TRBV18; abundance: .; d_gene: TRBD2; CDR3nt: TGTGCCAGCTCACCACTCGGGACTAGCGGGGGCACAGATACGCAGTATTTT; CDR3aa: CASSPLGTSGGTDTQYF
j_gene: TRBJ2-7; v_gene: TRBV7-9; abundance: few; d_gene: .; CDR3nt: TGTGCCAGCAGCCTACGCGGGGGCGGTATATTCTACGAGCAGTACTTC; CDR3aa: CASSLRGGGIFYEQYF
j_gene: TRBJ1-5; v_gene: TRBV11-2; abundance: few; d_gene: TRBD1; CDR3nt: TGTGCCAGCAGCAAAGAACAGGGGCCGGGTCAGCCCCAGCATTTT; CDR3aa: CASSKEQGPGQPQHF
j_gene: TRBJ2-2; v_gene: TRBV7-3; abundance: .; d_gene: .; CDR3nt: TGTGCCAGCAGCTTAAACCGCGGGGAGCTGTTTTTT; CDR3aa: CASSLNRGELFF
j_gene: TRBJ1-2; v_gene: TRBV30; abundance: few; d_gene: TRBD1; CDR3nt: TGTGCCTGGAGTCCAGGGGACAGATGGAACTATGGCTACACCTTC; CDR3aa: CAWSPGDRWNYGYTF
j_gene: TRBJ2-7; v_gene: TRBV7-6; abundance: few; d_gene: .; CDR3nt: TGTGCCAGCAGCTTGGATCCGGGACCATACTACGAGCAGTACTTC; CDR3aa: CASSLDPGPYYEQYF
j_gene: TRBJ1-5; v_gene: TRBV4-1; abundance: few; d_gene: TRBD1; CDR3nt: TGCGCCAGCAGCCAGTTCTTAATACGGAGACAGGGTATGGATCAGCCCCAGCATTTT; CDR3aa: CASSQFLIRRQGMDQPQHF
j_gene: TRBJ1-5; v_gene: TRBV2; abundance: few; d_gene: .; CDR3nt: TGTGCCAGCAGCCCTACCAAGGAGCCCCAGCATTTT; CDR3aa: CASSPTKEPQHF
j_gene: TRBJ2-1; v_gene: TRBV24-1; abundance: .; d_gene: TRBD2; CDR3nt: TGTGCCACCAGTGCAGGGACTAGCGGAGGGGATGAGCAGTTCTTC; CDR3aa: CATSAGTSGGDEQFF
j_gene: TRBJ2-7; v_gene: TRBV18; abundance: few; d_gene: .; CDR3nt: TGTGCCAGCTCACCACCGGAGACCACCCTGACGTACGAGCAGTACTTC; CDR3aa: CASSPPETTLTYEQYF
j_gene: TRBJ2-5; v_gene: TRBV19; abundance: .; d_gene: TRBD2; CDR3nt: TGTGCCAGTAGCCTGACTAGCCCCACGGCCCAGTACTTC; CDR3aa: CASSLTSPTAQYF
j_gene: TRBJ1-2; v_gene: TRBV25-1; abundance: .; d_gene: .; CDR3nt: TGTGCCAGCAGTGAACTGGACAGTCTAACTATGATCTACACCTTC; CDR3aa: CASSELDSLTMIYTF
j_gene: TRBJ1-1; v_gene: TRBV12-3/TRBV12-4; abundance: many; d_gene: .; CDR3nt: TGTGCCAGCAGTAGGCAGCCCCTAACTGAAGCTTTCTTT; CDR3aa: CASSRQPLTEAFF
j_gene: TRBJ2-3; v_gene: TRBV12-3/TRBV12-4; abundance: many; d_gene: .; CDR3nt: TGTGCCAGCAGTTTATTGGCGACGGTGGATACGCAGTATTTT; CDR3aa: CASSLLATVDTQYF
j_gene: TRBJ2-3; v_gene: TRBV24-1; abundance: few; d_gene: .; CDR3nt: TGTGCCACCAGTCGCGGTGAAAGGGGTCCAGATACGCAGTATTTT; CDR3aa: CATSRGERGPDTQYF
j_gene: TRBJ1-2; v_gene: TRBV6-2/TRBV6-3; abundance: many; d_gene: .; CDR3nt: TGTGCCAGCAGTTCCGGGACATATGGCTACACCTTC; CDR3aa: CASSSGTYGYTF
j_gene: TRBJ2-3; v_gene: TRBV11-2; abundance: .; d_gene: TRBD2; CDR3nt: TGTGCCAGCAGCTCGACTAGCGGGGGAACTACGCAGTATTTT; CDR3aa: CASSSTSGGTTQYF
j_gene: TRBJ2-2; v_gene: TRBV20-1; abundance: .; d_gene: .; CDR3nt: TGCAGTGCTAGTTTCCCTAAGACCGGGGAGCTGTTTTTT; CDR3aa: CSASFPKTGELFF
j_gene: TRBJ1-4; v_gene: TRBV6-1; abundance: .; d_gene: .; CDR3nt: TGTGCCAGCGCCGGGACCGTGAATGAAAAACTGTTTTTT; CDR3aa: CASAGTVNEKLFF
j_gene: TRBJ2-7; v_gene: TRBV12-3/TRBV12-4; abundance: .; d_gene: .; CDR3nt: TGTGCCAGCACCCTTTTGGGCGGTTCCTACGAGCAGTACTTC; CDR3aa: CASTLLGGSYEQYF
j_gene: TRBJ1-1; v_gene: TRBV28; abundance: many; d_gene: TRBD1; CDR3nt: TGTGCCAGCAGTCCTGGACAGGGTGAAGCTTTCTTT; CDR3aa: CASSPGQGEAFF
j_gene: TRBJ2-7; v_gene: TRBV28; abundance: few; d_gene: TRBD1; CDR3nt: TGTGCCAGCTTGGGACAGATATACGAGCAGTACTTC; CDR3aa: CASLGQIYEQYF
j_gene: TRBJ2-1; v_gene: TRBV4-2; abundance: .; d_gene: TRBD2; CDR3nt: TGTGCCAGCAGCCAGGCCAGCGGGAGAGCTAACAATGAGCAGTTCTTC; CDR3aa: CASSQASGRANNEQFF
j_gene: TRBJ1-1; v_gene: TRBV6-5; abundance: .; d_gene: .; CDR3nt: TGTGCCAGCAGTTACTCGATAAACACTGAAGCTTTCTTT; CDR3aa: CASSYSINTEAFF
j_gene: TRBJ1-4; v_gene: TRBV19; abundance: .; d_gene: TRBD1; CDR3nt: TGTGCCAGTAGTGCGACCGACAGGGGTACTAATGAAAAACTGTTTTTT; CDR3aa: CASSATDRGTNEKLFF
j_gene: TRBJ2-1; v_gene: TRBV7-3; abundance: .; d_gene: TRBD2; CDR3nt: TGTGCCAGCAGCTTAAAAAATCAACTAGCGGGGGGCCGCTCCTACAATGAGCAGTTCTTC; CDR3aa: CASSLKNQLAGGRSYNEQFF
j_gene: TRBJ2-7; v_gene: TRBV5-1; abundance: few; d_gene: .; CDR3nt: TGCGCCAGCAGCTTGGGGGACCCCTACGAGCAGTACTTC; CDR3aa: CASSLGDPYEQYF
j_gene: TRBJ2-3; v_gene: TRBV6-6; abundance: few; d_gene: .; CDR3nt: TGTGCCAGCAGCTATAGACCAGATACGCAGTATTTT; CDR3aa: CASSYRPDTQYF
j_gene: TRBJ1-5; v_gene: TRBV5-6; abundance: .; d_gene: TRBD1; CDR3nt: TGTGCCAGCAGCGCCCGGGACAGGCCCCACAATCAGCCCCAGCATTTT; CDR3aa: CASSARDRPHNQPQHF
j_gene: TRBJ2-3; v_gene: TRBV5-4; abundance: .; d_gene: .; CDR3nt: TGTGCCAGCAGCTTATCCTCAGCGAGAAGCACAGATACGCAGTATTTT; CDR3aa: CASSLSSARSTDTQYF
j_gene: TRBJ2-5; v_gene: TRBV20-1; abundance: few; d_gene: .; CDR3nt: TGCAGTGCTATACTTGAGACCCAGTACTTC; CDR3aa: CSAILETQYF
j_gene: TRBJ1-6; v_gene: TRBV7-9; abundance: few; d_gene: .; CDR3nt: TGTGCCAGCAGCTTTGGGGAAGTAGAGTGGGGTTCACCCCTCCACTTT; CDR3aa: CASSFGEVEWGSPLHF
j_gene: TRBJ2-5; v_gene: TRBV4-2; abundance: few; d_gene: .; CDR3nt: TGTGCCAGCAGCCAAGATCGGGAGACCCAGTACTTC; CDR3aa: CASSQDRETQYF
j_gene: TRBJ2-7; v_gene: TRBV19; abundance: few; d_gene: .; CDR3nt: TGTGCCAGTAGTATATATTCCCCGGACTACGAGCAGTACTTC; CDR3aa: CASSIYSPDYEQYF
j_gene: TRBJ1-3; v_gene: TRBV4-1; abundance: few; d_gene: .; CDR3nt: TGCGCCAGCAGCTACCAAGGACCCTCTGGAAACACCATATATTTT; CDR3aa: CASSYQGPSGNTIYF
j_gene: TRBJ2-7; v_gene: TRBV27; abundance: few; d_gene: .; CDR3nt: TGTGCCAGCAGCAGAGGGGTTCCAGGGAAAATGTTCTCCTACGAGCAGTACTTC; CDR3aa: CASSRGVPGKMFSYEQYF
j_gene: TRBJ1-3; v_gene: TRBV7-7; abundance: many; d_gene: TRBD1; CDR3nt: TGTGCTAGCAGCTTAGCGGGACAGGGAACCCCCTTCTCTGGAAACACCATATATTTT; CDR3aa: CASSLAGQGTPFSGNTIYF
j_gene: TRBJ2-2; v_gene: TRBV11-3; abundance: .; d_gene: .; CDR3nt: TGTGCCAGCAGCTTACAGGGGATAGGCGGGGAGCTGTTTTTT; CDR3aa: CASSLQGIGGELFF
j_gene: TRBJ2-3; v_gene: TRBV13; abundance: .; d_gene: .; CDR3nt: TGTGCCAGCAGTGCAGGAGACACAGATACGCAGTATTTT; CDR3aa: CASSAGDTDTQYF
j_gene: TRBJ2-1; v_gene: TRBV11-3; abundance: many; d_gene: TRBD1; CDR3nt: TGTGCCAGCAGTCGACAGGGGGCAATGACTGGGGATGAGCAGTTCTTC; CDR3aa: CASSRQGAMTGDEQFF
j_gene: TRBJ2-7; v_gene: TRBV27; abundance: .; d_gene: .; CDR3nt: TGTGCCAGCAGTTTTTACCCCCAAGTGACTGGGGAGCAGTACTTC; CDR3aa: CASSFYPQVTGEQYF
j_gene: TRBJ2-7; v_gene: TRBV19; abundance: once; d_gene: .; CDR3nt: TGTGCCAGTACCTCCGGGACCCTAGGGAGCTACGAGCAGTACTTC; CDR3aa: CASTSGTLGSYEQYF
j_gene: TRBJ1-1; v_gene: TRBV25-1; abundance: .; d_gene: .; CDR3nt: TGTGCCAGCAGTCTCGGGTCCCTCATGATGACTGAAGCTTTCTTT; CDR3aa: CASSLGSLMMTEAFF
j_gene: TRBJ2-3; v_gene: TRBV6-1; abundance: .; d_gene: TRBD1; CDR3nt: TGTGCCAGCAGTAGGACAGGGGGCGCGGTAGATACGCAGTATTTT; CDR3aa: CASSRTGGAVDTQYF
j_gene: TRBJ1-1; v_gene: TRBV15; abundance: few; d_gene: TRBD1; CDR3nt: TGTGCCACCAGAAATACAGGGGGGACCGAAGCTTTCTTT; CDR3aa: CATRNTGGTEAFF
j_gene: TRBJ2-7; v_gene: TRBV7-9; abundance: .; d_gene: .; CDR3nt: TGTGCCAGCCGCCGAATCCTTAGCGGCTCCTACGAGCAGTACTTC; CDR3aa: CASRRILSGSYEQYF
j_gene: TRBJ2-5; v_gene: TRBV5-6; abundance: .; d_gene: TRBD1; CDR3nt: TGTGCCAGCAGCCCGGGACAGTCACAAGAGACCCAGTACTTC; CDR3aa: CASSPGQSQETQYF
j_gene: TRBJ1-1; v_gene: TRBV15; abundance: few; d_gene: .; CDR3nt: TGTGCCACCAGCAGGTCAGACAGGAACACTGAAGCTTTCTTT; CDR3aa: CATSRSDRNTEAFF
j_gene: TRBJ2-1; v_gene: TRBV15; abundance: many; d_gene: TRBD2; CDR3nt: TGTGCCACCAGCTTGGGGGGGAATGAGCAGTTCTTC; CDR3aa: CATSLGGNEQFF
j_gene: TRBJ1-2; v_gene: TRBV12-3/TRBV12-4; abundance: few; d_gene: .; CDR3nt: TGTGCCAGCAGTCTATCAGGGGAACATGGCTACACCTTC; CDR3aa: CASSLSGEHGYTF
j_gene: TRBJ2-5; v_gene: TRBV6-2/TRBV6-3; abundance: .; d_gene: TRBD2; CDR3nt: TGTGCCAGCAGTGCTAGCGGGGCGGGGGAGACCCAGTACTTC; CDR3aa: CASSASGAGETQYF
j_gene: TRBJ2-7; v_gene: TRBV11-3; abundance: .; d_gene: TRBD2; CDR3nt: TGTGCCAGCACCAAATCAGCGGGAGTTGGTTACGAGCAGTACTTC; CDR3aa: CASTKSAGVGYEQYF